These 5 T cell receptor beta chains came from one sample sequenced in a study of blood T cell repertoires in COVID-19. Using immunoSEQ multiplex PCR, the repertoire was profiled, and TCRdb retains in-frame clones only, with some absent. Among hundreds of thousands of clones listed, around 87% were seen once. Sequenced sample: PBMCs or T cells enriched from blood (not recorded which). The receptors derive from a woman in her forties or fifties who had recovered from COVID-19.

The CDR3 bases are TGCGCCAGCAGCCCGACAGGGGTGATTAGCGAGCAGTACTTC. This encodes CASSPTGVISEQYF. The genes are TRBV5-1 and TRBJ2-7, with TRBD1 matching over 8 bases. From germline, CDR1 is SGHRS and CDR2 YFSETQ. Unmatched junction bases numbered 9, after V lost 4 bases and J lost 6 bases. The CDR3 sequence is 14 residues long.

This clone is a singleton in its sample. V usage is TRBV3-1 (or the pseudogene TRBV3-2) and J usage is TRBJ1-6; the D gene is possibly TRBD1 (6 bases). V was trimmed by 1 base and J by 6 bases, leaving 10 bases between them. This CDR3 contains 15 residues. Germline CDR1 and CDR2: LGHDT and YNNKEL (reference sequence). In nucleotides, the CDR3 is TGTGCCAGCAGCCAAGCCCGGGGGGCTAATTCACCCCTCCACTTT. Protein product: CASSQARGANSPLHF.

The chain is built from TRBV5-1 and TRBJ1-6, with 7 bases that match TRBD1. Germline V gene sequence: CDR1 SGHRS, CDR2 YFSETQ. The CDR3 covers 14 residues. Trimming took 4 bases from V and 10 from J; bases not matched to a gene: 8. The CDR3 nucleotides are TGCGCCAGCAGCCCAAGACAGGGTATGTCACCCCTCCACTTT. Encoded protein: CASSPRQGMSPLHF.

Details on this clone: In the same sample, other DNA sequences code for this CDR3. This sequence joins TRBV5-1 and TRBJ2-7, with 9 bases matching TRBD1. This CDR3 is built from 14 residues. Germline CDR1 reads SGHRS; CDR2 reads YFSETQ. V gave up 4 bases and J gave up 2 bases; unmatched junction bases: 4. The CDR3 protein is CASSPDRGPYEQYF. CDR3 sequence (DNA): TGCGCCAGCAGCCCGGACAGGGGACCCTACGAGCAGTACTTC.

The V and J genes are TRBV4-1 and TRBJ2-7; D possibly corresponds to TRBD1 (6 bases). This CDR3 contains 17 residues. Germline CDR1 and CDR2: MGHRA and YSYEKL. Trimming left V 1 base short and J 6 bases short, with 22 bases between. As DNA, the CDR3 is TGCGCCAGCAGCCAAGCCGCAACCGGGACAATTTTATTCGAGCAGTACTTC. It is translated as CASSQAATGTILFEQYF.